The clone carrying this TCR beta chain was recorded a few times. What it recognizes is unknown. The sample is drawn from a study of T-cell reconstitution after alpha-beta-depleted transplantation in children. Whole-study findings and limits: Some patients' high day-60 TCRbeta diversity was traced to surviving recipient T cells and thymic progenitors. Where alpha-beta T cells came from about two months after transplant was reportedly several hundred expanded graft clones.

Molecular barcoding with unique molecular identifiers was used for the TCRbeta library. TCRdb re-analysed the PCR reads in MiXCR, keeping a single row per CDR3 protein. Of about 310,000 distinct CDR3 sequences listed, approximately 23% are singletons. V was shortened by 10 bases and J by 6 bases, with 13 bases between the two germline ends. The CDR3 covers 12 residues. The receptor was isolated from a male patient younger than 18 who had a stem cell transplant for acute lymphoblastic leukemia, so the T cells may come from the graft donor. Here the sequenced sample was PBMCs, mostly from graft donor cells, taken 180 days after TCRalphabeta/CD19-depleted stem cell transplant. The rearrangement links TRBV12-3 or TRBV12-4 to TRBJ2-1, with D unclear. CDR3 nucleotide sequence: TGTGCCACCCTGACGGGCCCCAATGAGCAGTTCTTC. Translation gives CATLTGPNEQFF.